The 19 T cell receptor beta chains given below trace back to one sample, sequenced in a study of blood T cell repertoires in COVID-19. Clones were read by immunoSEQ multiplex PCR, and TCRdb kept only the in-frame ones, dropping some. The sample lists approximately 280,000 clones, around 84% occurring once. Sequencing was done on a sample of peripheral blood. All receptors derive from a human donor with COVID-19, enrolled during active disease. The donor label of this sample is uncertain.

The table lists this clone with a count of one. The gene calls are TRBV7-2 and TRBJ2-6, with D perhaps TRBD1 (6 bases). The CDR3 spans 12 residues. Between the trimmed V and J ends, which lost 5 bases and 18 bases, there was a span of 17 bases. Per the germline V gene, CDR1 is SGHTA and CDR2 is FQGNSA. The CDR3 sequence is CASSPGHTHPTF. The CDR3 DNA is TGTGCCAGCAGCCCGGGACACACCCATCCGACTTTC. The full variable domain, with the rest looked up from reference TRBV7-2 and TRBJ2-6, is GAGVSQSPSNKVTEKGKDVELRCDPISGHTALYWYRQSLGQGLEFLIYFQGNSAPDKSGLPSDRFSAERTGGSVSTLTIQRTQQEDSAVYLCASSPGHTHPTFGAGSRLTVL.

The rearrangement joins TRBV7-9 to TRBJ1-1, with a possible D match to TRBD1 (6 bases). The CDR3 totals 14 residues. The V end was cut by 3 bases, the J end by 7 bases, with 15 bases between. CDR1 and CDR2 from the germline V gene are SEHNR and FQNEAQ (reference sequence). CDR3 coding DNA: TGTGCCAGCAGCTTCCTTACAGGGTCCCTTGAAGCTTTCTTT. Encoded protein: CASSFLTGSLEAFF. The full variable domain, with the rest looked up from reference TRBV7-9 and TRBJ1-1, is DTGVSQNPRHKITKRGQNVTFRCDPISEHNRLYWYRQTLGQGPEFLTYFQNEAQLEKSRLLSDRFSAERPKGSFSTLEIQRTEQGDSAMYLCASSFLTGSLEAFFGQGTRLTVV.

V and J are TRBV25-1 and TRBJ2-7; 10 nucleotides agree with TRBD1. V gave up 2 bases and J gave up 7 bases; unmatched junction bases: 11. Germline values: CDR1 MGHDK, CDR2 SYGVNS. The CDR3 consists of 16 residues. CDR3 in amino acids: CASSEEGWGQGTEQYF. DNA for the CDR3: TGTGCCAGCAGTGAAGAGGGGTGGGGACAGGGGACGGAGCAGTACTTC.

Concerning this clone itself: A junction boundary mismatches the germline segment, possibly from a read error. The chain carries TRBV12-3 or TRBV12-4 and TRBJ2-7; D perhaps matches TRBD1 (5 bases). CDR3 length: 11 residues. CDR3 in amino acids: CASSLGRQQIF. DNA of the CDR3: TGTGCCAGCAGTTTAGGTCGACAGCAAATCTTC.

This clone occurred many times. The gene calls are TRBV11-2 and TRBJ1-3; no reliable D call. The CDR3 is 16 amino acids. CDR1 is SGHAT, CDR2 FQNNGV, per germline. The V end was cut by 1 base, the J end by 8 bases, with 18 bases between. The CDR3 DNA sequence: TGTGCCAGCAGCTTAGGGAACAGATTCGGGGAGCACACCATATATTTT. As protein: CASSLGNRFGEHTIYF. The full variable domain, completed using reference TRBV11-2 and TRBJ1-3, is EAGVAQSPRYKIIEKRQSVAFWCNPISGHATLYWYQQILGQGPKLLIQFQNNGVVDDSQLPKDRFSAERLKGVDSTLKIQPAKLEDSAVYLCASSLGNRFGEHTIYFGEGSWLTVV.

This rearrangement joins TRBV28 to TRBJ2-7, with TRBD2 matching over 8 bases. Germline lookup yields CDR1 MDHEN and CDR2 SYDVKM. After removal of 6 bases from V and 3 bases from J, the junction contained 7 bases not matched to a gene. The CDR3 totals 14 residues. CDR3 sequence reads: CASSAQRGHYEQYF. CDR3 sequence (DNA): TGTGCCAGCAGCGCGCAGCGGGGGCACTACGAGCAGTACTTC.

The chain carries TRBV2 and TRBJ1-5; tentative D call: TRBD1 (5 bases). The V gene's germline CDR1 is SNHLY and CDR2 FYNNEI. V lost 6 bases and J 2 bases, leaving 11 bases between the germline ends. CDR3 length equals 14 residues. This chain's CDR3 is CASRQVRGNQPQHF. In DNA, the CDR3 is TGTGCCAGCAGACAGGTTAGGGGCAATCAGCCCCAGCATTTT. The full variable domain, completed using reference TRBV2 and TRBJ1-5, is EPEVTQTPSHQVTQMGQEVILRCVPISNHLYFYWYRQILGQKVEFLVSFYNNEISEKSEIFDDQFSVERPDGSNFTLKIRSTKLEDSAMYFCASRQVRGNQPQHFGDGTRLSIL.

This clone was seen only a few times. This chain links TRBV5-1 with TRBJ2-5; TRBD2 matches 9 bases. Looked up from germline, CDR1 is SGHRS and CDR2 is YFSETQ. The CDR3 is 17 amino acids. V lost 0 bases, J lost 5 bases, and 11 bases stayed unmatched. The CDR3 region is CASSLALGGRAVETQYF. CDR3 in DNA: TGCGCCAGCAGCTTGGCTCTTGGCGGGAGGGCCGTGGAGACCCAGTACTTC.

This chain uses TRBV7-9 with TRBJ1-1; D might be TRBD1 (6 bases). V was shortened by 3 bases and J by 8 bases, with 16 bases between the two germline ends. CDR1 is SEHNR and CDR2 is FQNEAQ in the germline V gene (reference sequence). The CDR3 loop spans 14 amino acids. The CDR3 bases are TGTGCCAGCAGCTTCCTACAGGGTCGCTGGGAAGCTTTCTTT. The encoded protein is CASSFLQGRWEAFF.

The chain employs TRBV30 and TRBJ1-2; 9 positions match TRBD1. Trimming removed 7 bases from V and 3 bases from J; junction bases left unmatched: 3. The CDR3 is made up of 12 amino acids. CDR1 is GTSNPN and CDR2 is SVGIG in the germline V gene (reference sequence). The CDR3 DNA sequence: TGTGCCTCACGACAGGGGGACTATGGCTACACCTTC. Translated: CASRQGDYGYTF.

The J gene is TRBJ1-3, the V gene TRBV14; D is perhaps TRBD1 (5 bases). The CDR3 loop spans 15 amino acids. Germline V gene sequence: CDR1 SGHDN, CDR2 FVKESK. V was cut by 4 bases and J by 4 bases, with 14 bases left in between. The CDR3 bases are TGTGCCAGCAGCCCCCGCGACAGCCGGGGAAACACCATATATTTT. Translated, it gives CASSPRDSRGNTIYF.

V is TRBV2 and J is TRBJ2-1, with a possible D match to TRBD2 (6 bases). This CDR3 is built from 14 residues. In germline, CDR1 is SNHLY, CDR2 FYNNEI. The ends were cut back, 5 bases at V and 8 bases at J, with 16 bases in the middle. The CDR3 region has the DNA TGTGCCAGCAGTCGGGGGTATTTGTGGGATGAGCAGTTCTTC. Translation gives CASSRGYLWDEQFF.

V usage is TRBV5-1 and J usage is TRBJ1-5; D is possibly TRBD1 (6 bases). The CDR3 has 14 amino acids. V dropped 5 bases and J dropped 5 bases, with 14 bases sitting between them. Germline CDR1 SGHRS, CDR2 YFSETQ. The CDR3 sequence is CASSPQGSDQPQHF. CDR3 coding DNA: TGCGCCAGCAGTCCGCAGGGGAGCGATCAGCCCCAGCATTTT.

This clone appeared once. The rearrangement uses TRBV6-2 or TRBV6-3 and TRBJ1-5, with TRBD1 as a possible D gene (5 bases). CDR1 MNHEY and CDR2 SVGEGT come from the germline V gene. The CDR3 is 15 residues long. V was trimmed by 2 bases and J by 2 bases, leaving 10 bases between them. CDR3 bases: TGTGCCAGCAGTTACCCGTGGGGGGGCAATCAGCCCCAGCATTTT. Protein product: CASSYPWGGNQPQHF.

This chain uses TRBV27 with TRBJ2-7, with TRBD2 matching 8 bases. The CDR3 runs to 13 residues. Germline loops: CDR1 MNHEY, CDR2 SMNVEV (reference sequence). The J segment lost 2 bases and the V segment lost 5 bases, leaving 2 bases of the junction unmatched. The CDR3 protein is CASSRAGAYEQYF. Here the CDR3 DNA reads TGTGCCAGCAGTAGAGCGGGAGCCTACGAGCAGTACTTC.

The gene calls are TRBV11-2 and TRBJ2-2; 10 bases align to TRBD2. Trimming at V came to 4 bases and at J to 2 bases, leaving 1 base not matched to a gene. The CDR3 spans 15 residues. Germline CDR1 is SGHAT and CDR2 is FQNNGV. The CDR3 spells CASSWTSGNTGELFF. CDR3 nucleotides: TGTGCCAGCAGCTGGACTAGCGGAAACACCGGGGAGCTGTTTTTT.

The genes are TRBV10-3 and TRBJ2-3; 9 nucleotides match TRBD2. V shed 3 bases and J 5 bases; nucleotides not matched to a gene: 12. This CDR3 region has 17 residues. Germline V gene data show CDR1 as ENHRY and CDR2 as SYGVKD. This CDR3 reads CAISDPRASGNLDTQYF. In nucleotides, the CDR3 is TGTGCCATCAGTGACCCACGGGCTAGCGGGAATCTAGATACGCAGTATTTT.

The rearrangement links TRBV14 to TRBJ1-2, with 7 nucleotides matching TRBD1. CDR3 length: 15 residues. The V and J ends lost 0 bases and 3 bases, in that order; junction bases with no gene match: 4. Germline loops: CDR1 SGHDN, CDR2 FVKESK. This CDR3 is CASSQDLDRDYGYTF. CDR3 DNA sequence: TGTGCCAGCAGCCAAGATCTTGACAGGGACTATGGCTACACCTTC.

This chain links TRBV6-6 with TRBJ2-1; 14 bases fit TRBD2. V dropped 7 bases and J dropped 8; count of bases not matched to a gene: 25. The germline gives CDR1 MNHNY, CDR2 SVGAGI (reference sequence). The CDR3 sequence is 21 residues long. The CDR3 DNA follows: TGTGCCAGCACCTACCGACAGGGGGCAGGGACTAGCGGGAGCTTCGACCATGAGCAGTTCTTC. The encoded protein is CASTYRQGAGTSGSFDHEQFF.